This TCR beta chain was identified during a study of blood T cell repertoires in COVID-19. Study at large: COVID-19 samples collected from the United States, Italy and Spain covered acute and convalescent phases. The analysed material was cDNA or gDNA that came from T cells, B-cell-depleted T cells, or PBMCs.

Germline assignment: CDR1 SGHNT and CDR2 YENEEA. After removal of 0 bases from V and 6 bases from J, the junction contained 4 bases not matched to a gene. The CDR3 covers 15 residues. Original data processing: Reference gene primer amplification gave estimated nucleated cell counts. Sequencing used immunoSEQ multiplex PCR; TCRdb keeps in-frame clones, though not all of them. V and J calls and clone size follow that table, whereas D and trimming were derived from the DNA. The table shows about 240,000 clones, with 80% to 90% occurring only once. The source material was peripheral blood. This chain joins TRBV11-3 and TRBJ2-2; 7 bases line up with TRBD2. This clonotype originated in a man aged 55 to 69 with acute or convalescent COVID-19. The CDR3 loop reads CASSLEAGEAGELFF. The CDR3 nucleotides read TGTGCCAGCAGCTTAGAGGCGGGAGAGGCCGGGGAGCTGTTTTTT.